This T cell receptor beta chain was sequenced in a study of T cells after posttransplantation cyclophosphamide. The CDR3 consists of 13 residues. In germline, CDR1 is LGHNT, CDR2 FRNRAP. The V gene lost 7 bases and the J gene lost 4 bases, with 12 bases spanning the gap. The related graft donor's blood sample was taken on the day of bone marrow donation. Notes on the study in general: Skin or GI-infiltrating T cells shared few TRB sequences with blood. Later post-transplant blood repertoires were often dominated by donor CD8+ memory clones.

Using immunoSEQ multiplex PCR, the repertoire was profiled, and TCRdb retains in-frame clones only, with some absent. This sample carries about 37,000 clones, none of them present only once. Comment on this clone: The antigen is not known.

This sequence originates from a man younger than 45 in good health and a related stem cell transplant donor. The sequenced sample consisted of PBMCs. V and J are TRBV12-5 and TRBJ2-3; perhaps TRBD1 as D (5 bases). CDR3: CASEAQGADTQYF. In DNA, the CDR3 is TGTGCTAGTGAAGCCCAGGGCGCAGATACGCAGTATTTT. Full variable domain (remainder filled in from reference TRBV12-5 and TRBJ2-3): DARVTQTPRHKVTEMGQEVTMRCQPILGHNTVFWYRQTMMQGLELLAYFRNRAPLDDSGMPKDRFSAEMPDATLATLKIQPSEPRDSAVYFCASEAQGADTQYFGPGTRLTVL.